A single sample gave rise to the 23 T cell receptor beta chains below, sequenced in a study of shared clonotypes between healthy human individuals. Naive CD8 isolation took CD45RO-negative cells positively selected for CCR7 and excluded terminally differentiated effector memory CD45RA+ cells. Sequenced by immunoSEQ multiplex PCR; TCRdb stores in-frame clones only, minus some. The data contain hundreds of thousands of clones, 90% to 98% of them singletons. The sample was naive CD8+ T cells sorted from blood. All receptors come from a man younger than 45 in good health.

The gene calls are TRBV6-5 and TRBJ2-7; D possibly corresponds to TRBD2 (5 bases). This CDR3 contains 13 residues. The V gene lost 2 bases and the J gene lost 2 bases, with 7 bases spanning the gap. Germline CDR1 reads MNHEY; CDR2 reads SVGAGI. CDR3 DNA sequence: TGTGCCAGCAGTTACCTCGGGGCCTACGAGCAGTACTTC. This translates into CASSYLGAYEQYF.

The chain employs TRBV6-5 and TRBJ2-1, with 7 bases fitting TRBD2. Germline CDR1 reads MNHEY; CDR2 reads SVGAGI. The CDR3 runs 13 residues. With V trimmed by 5 bases and J by 8 bases, 6 bases remained unmatched. CDR3 bases: TGTGCCAGCAGTGGCTACGCGGGGGATGAGCAGTTCTTC. The encoded protein is CASSGYAGDEQFF.

This clone showed up just once. This chain connects TRBV27 to TRBJ2-2; 8 positions match TRBD1. Germline assignment: CDR1 MNHEY and CDR2 SMNVEV (reference sequence). CDR3 size: 17 residues. Trimming removed 3 bases from V and 6 bases from J; junction bases left unmatched: 12. CDR3 nucleotides: TGTGCCAGCAGTTTTGGGGATGTGGGGACAGGACCCGGGGAGCTGTTTTTT. Encoded protein: CASSFGDVGTGPGELFF.

This sequence joins TRBV7-6 and TRBJ2-1, with D tentatively TRBD1 (5 bases). The V end was cut by 5 bases, the J end by 8 bases, with 16 bases between. The CDR3 length is 14 residues. Germline V CDR1 and CDR2: SGHVS, FNYEAQ. The CDR3 loop reads CASSKGSGKHEQFF. The CDR3 DNA is TGTGCCAGCAGCAAGGGGTCGGGCAAACATGAGCAGTTCTTC.

This rearrangement joins TRBV13 to TRBJ2-7, with D possibly called TRBD1 or TRBD2 (5 bases each). Between the trimmed V and J ends, which lost 5 bases and 4 bases, there was a span of 18 bases. The germline CDR1 and CDR2 sequences are PRHDT and FYEKMQ (reference sequence). This CDR3 comprises 15 residues. CDR3 DNA sequence: TGTGCCAGCAGCGTAACGGGACGCGGAGCTTACGAGCAGTACTTC. This codes for CASSVTGRGAYEQYF.

The chain carries TRBV7-9 and TRBJ1-5, with unresolved D. Germline CDR1 and CDR2: SEHNR and FQNEAQ (reference sequence). CDR3 length: 12 residues. V was shortened by 3 bases and J by 7 bases, with 7 bases between the two germline ends. As DNA, the CDR3 is TGTGCCAGCAGCTTTCAGGACCAGCCCCAGCATTTT. Its translation: CASSFQDQPQHF.

The V and J genes are TRBV5-6 and TRBJ2-3, with no clear D. CDR3 length equals 11 residues. The V and J ends lost 2 bases and 11 bases respectively, with 9 bases between them. From germline, CDR1 is SGHDT and CDR2 YYEEEE. CDR3 loop: CASSFGQEQYF. CDR3 DNA sequence: TGTGCCAGCAGCTTCGGCCAGGAGCAGTATTTT.

V gene TRBV5-6 combines with J gene TRBJ2-1; TRBD2 aligns across 9 bases. Looked up from germline, CDR1 is SGHDT and CDR2 is YYEEEE. The length of the CDR3 is 14 residues. The V and J ends lost 0 bases and 7 bases, in that order; junction bases with no gene match: 2. The CDR3 here is CASSLGLAVNEQFF. The CDR3 nucleotides are TGTGCCAGCAGCTTGGGACTAGCGGTTAATGAGCAGTTCTTC.

J is TRBJ2-1 and V is TRBV6-6; 10 bases align to TRBD1. V dropped 8 bases and J dropped 4; count of bases not matched to a gene: 5. The CDR3 has 14 amino acids. The germline V gene encodes CDR1 MNHNY and CDR2 SVGAGI (reference sequence). This CDR3 is CASDRTGGYNEQFF. DNA of the CDR3: TGTGCCAGCGACCGGACAGGGGGTTACAATGAGCAGTTCTTC.

The gene calls are TRBV28 and TRBJ2-1; D call uncertain. V lost 5 bases and J 8 bases, leaving 16 bases between the germline ends. The CDR3 consists of 14 residues. The V gene's germline CDR1 is MDHEN and CDR2 SYDVKM. The CDR3 region is CASSPRPFSDEQFF. CDR3 nucleotides: TGTGCCAGCAGTCCAAGGCCCTTCTCAGATGAGCAGTTCTTC.

The chain is built from TRBV7-9 and TRBJ1-5, with D tentatively TRBD1 (6 bases). V gave up 0 bases and J gave up 5 bases, with 11 bases separating them. Germline loops: CDR1 SEHNR, CDR2 FQNEAQ (reference sequence). This CDR3 is 15 amino acids long. This chain's CDR3 is CASSLALAGDQPQHF. CDR3 in DNA: TGTGCCAGCAGCTTAGCGCTCGCAGGGGATCAGCCCCAGCATTTT.

The V gene is TRBV5-6, the J gene TRBJ1-2; 7 bases line up with TRBD1. J was trimmed by 5 bases and V by 5 bases; bases with no gene match: 6. The CDR3 extends over 13 amino acids. Germline V lookup: CDR1 SGHDT, CDR2 YYEEEE. The CDR3 coding sequence is TGTGCCAGCAGACAACAGGGGAATTATGGCTACACCTTC. Amino acid sequence: CASRQQGNYGYTF.

V is TRBV9 and J is TRBJ2-3; D call uncertain. Per the germline V gene, CDR1 is SGDLS and CDR2 is YYNGEE. CDR3 length equals 16 residues. Trimming took 0 bases from V and 0 from J, leaving 11 bases between them. CDR3 sequence: CASSVGVGSSTDTQYF. The CDR3 DNA reads TGTGCCAGCAGCGTAGGGGTTGGCTCTAGCACAGATACGCAGTATTTT.

The genes are TRBV10-2 and TRBJ2-7; TRBD2 matches at 12 bases. The V segment lost 2 bases and the J segment 4 bases; nucleotides outside the gene matches: 3. The germline V gene encodes CDR1 WSHSY and CDR2 SAAADI. CDR3 length: 15 residues. The CDR3 loop reads CASSETSGRTYEQYF. CDR3 in DNA: TGCGCCAGCAGTGAGACTAGCGGGAGGACGTACGAGCAGTACTTC.

This sequence joins TRBV9 and TRBJ2-1; maybe TRBD1 (6 bases). Looked up from germline, CDR1 is SGDLS and CDR2 is YYNGEE. Trimming stripped 0 bases from V and 8 bases from J, with 12 bases between. The CDR3 loop spans 14 amino acids. CDR3 nucleotide sequence: TGTGCCAGCAGCGTAGAGGGCAGGGGCGATGAGCAGTTCTTC. This codes for CASSVEGRGDEQFF.

The chain couples TRBV5-1 to TRBJ1-1, with D perhaps TRBD1 (5 bases). V lost 1 base, J lost 0 bases, and 16 bases lay in between. The germline CDR1 and CDR2 sequences are SGHRS and YFSETQ. CDR3 length: 17 residues. The CDR3: CASSLTGVGAMNTEAFF. CDR3 DNA sequence: TGCGCCAGCAGCTTGACAGGCGTTGGGGCCATGAACACTGAAGCTTTCTTT.

The chain has TRBV5-5 and TRBJ2-1, with D perhaps TRBD1 (9 bases). CDR1 SGHKS and CDR2 YYEKEE come from the germline V gene (reference sequence). Trimming left V 4 bases short and J 7 bases short, with 30 bases between. The CDR3 is made up of 19 amino acids. The DNA for the CDR3 is TGTGCCAGCAGCATTCGGACAGGGGCTAGCGGGTTCGGGGCAAATGAGCAGTTCTTC. It encodes CASSIRTGASGFGANEQFF.

The rearrangement uses TRBV28 and TRBJ1-1; no clear D. This CDR3 region has 13 residues. CDR1 MDHEN and CDR2 SYDVKM come from the germline V gene. Deletions cut 3 bases from V and 5 bases from J, with 10 bases between. DNA for the CDR3: TGTGCCAGCAGTTTCGGTTCGTGGACTGAAGCTTTCTTT. It encodes CASSFGSWTEAFF.

As to this clone: The sample contains more than one DNA sequence encoding this CDR3. The CDR3 region is CASSSGTSYEQYF. The CDR3 DNA sequence: TGTGCCAGCAGCTCCGGGACTTCCTACGAGCAGTACTTC. V gene TRBV7-6 combines with J gene TRBJ2-7; possibly TRBD2 for D (6 bases). The germline V gene has CDR1 SGHVS and CDR2 FNYEAQ. The V end lost 4 bases, the J end lost 1 base, and 8 bases lay between the germline ends. The CDR3 loop spans 13 amino acids.

The chain couples TRBV28 to TRBJ2-4; 16 bases match TRBD2. Germline CDR1 and CDR2: MDHEN and SYDVKM. V shed 1 base and J 2 bases; nucleotides not matched to a gene: 5. The CDR3 contains 19 residues. The CDR3 region is CASSLSGTSGRATKNIQYF. For the CDR3, the DNA is TGTGCCAGCAGTTTATCCGGGACTAGCGGGAGGGCAACCAAAAACATTCAGTACTTC.

This sequence joins TRBV7-2 and TRBJ2-1; TRBD1 matches 8 bases. The CDR3 sequence is 17 residues long. V trimming: 5 bases; J trimming: 2 bases; junction bases outside the gene matches: 11. CDR1 SGHTA and CDR2 FQGNSA come from the germline V gene. The CDR3 loop is CASSRRYRGDTYNEQFF. CDR3 coding DNA: TGTGCCAGCAGCCGCCGATACAGGGGGGATACCTACAATGAGCAGTTCTTC. The entire variable domain, with the rest obtained from reference TRBV7-2 and TRBJ2-1, is as follows: GAGVSQSPSNKVTEKGKDVELRCDPISGHTALYWYRQSLGQGLEFLIYFQGNSAPDKSGLPSDRFSAERTGGSVSTLTIQRTQQEDSAVYLCASSRRYRGDTYNEQFFGPGTRLTVL.

This chain joins TRBV27 and TRBJ1-2; D is possibly TRBD1 (6 bases). The CDR3 spans 13 residues. The germline gives CDR1 MNHEY, CDR2 SMNVEV (reference sequence). The V gene lost 2 bases and the J gene lost 7 bases, with 11 bases spanning the gap. CDR3 sequence (DNA): TGTGCCAGCAGTTTAGGGGGGCGTGCTGGCTACACCTTC. Encoded protein: CASSLGGRAGYTF.

CDR3 coding DNA: TGTGCCAGCAGTGGCTCTCAGGACCTAGGCGTCACAGATACGCAGTATTTT. It translates to CASSGSQDLGVTDTQYF. The chain uses TRBV28 and TRBJ2-3; D gene ambiguous. Trimming pared 5 bases from V and 2 bases from J, leaving 20 bases between. CDR3 length equals 17 residues. Per germline, CDR1 MDHEN and CDR2 SYDVKM.